The present T cell receptor beta chain was sequenced within a study of cytomegalovirus exposure and HLA in healthy donors. Study-level points and caveats: Most TCR beta V segments were productive about 87% or about 30% of the time in an earlier analysis. TCR beta chains numbering roughly 150 were designated cytomegalovirus-associated. In vitro confirmation showed a few CMV-associated chains to be CMV antigen specific. A later analysis found most CMV-associated TCR beta chains apparently HLA-restricted.

The PCR contained 60 Vbeta and 13 Jbeta primers. Repertoires were generated with immunoSEQ multiplex PCR, while TCRdb's copy carries only in-frame clones and drops some. Among about 170,000 clones listed, approximately 80% were seen once. About this clone itself: Its target is not known. The identical CDR3 is also encoded by other nucleotide sequences in the sample.

The CDR3 runs 14 residues. Per germline, CDR1 LGHNA and CDR2 YSLEER. With 0 bases removed from V and 1 base from J, the gap between germline ends came to 5 bases. This rearrangement joins TRBV4-3 to TRBJ2-3; D gene uncertain. Sequenced sample: PBMCs. This sequence originates from a female donor in good health and CMV-seronegative. The CDR3 protein is CASSQDRGTDTQYF. The CDR3 nucleotides are TGCGCCAGCAGCCAAGATCGAGGCACAGATACGCAGTATTTT.